Sequencing of this T cell receptor (beta chain) was carried out in a study of a mutant IDH1 vaccine in newly diagnosed glioma. Study as a whole: There were eight vaccinations for patients, given in weeks 1, 3, 5, 7, 11, 15, 19 and 23.

Germline values: CDR1 SGHDT, CDR2 YYEEEE. The CDR3 runs to 15 residues. V was trimmed by 4 bases and J by 4 bases, leaving 18 bases between them. Time point in this sample: week 11, during vaccination. Vaccinated patients received 300 ug of mutant IDH1 20-mer peptide per dose, with topical imiquimod. On this clone itself: Its antigen is currently unknown.

The repertoire was sequenced with immunoSEQ multiplex PCR; TCRdb's copy has only in-frame clones and lacks some. The sample consists of some 30,000 clones, about 78% of them appearing once. The chain couples TRBV5-6 to TRBJ2-7; D possibly uses TRBD1 or TRBD2 (6 bases each). The sample consisted of PBMCs, taken from a glioma patient whose treatment included an IDH1 peptide vaccine. This clonotype originated in a man in his thirties or forties with glioma. Here the CDR3 DNA reads TGTGCCAGCAGCAAGGGCCCGGGGGCAGCGTACGAGCAGTACTTC. Its protein is CASSKGPGAAYEQYF.